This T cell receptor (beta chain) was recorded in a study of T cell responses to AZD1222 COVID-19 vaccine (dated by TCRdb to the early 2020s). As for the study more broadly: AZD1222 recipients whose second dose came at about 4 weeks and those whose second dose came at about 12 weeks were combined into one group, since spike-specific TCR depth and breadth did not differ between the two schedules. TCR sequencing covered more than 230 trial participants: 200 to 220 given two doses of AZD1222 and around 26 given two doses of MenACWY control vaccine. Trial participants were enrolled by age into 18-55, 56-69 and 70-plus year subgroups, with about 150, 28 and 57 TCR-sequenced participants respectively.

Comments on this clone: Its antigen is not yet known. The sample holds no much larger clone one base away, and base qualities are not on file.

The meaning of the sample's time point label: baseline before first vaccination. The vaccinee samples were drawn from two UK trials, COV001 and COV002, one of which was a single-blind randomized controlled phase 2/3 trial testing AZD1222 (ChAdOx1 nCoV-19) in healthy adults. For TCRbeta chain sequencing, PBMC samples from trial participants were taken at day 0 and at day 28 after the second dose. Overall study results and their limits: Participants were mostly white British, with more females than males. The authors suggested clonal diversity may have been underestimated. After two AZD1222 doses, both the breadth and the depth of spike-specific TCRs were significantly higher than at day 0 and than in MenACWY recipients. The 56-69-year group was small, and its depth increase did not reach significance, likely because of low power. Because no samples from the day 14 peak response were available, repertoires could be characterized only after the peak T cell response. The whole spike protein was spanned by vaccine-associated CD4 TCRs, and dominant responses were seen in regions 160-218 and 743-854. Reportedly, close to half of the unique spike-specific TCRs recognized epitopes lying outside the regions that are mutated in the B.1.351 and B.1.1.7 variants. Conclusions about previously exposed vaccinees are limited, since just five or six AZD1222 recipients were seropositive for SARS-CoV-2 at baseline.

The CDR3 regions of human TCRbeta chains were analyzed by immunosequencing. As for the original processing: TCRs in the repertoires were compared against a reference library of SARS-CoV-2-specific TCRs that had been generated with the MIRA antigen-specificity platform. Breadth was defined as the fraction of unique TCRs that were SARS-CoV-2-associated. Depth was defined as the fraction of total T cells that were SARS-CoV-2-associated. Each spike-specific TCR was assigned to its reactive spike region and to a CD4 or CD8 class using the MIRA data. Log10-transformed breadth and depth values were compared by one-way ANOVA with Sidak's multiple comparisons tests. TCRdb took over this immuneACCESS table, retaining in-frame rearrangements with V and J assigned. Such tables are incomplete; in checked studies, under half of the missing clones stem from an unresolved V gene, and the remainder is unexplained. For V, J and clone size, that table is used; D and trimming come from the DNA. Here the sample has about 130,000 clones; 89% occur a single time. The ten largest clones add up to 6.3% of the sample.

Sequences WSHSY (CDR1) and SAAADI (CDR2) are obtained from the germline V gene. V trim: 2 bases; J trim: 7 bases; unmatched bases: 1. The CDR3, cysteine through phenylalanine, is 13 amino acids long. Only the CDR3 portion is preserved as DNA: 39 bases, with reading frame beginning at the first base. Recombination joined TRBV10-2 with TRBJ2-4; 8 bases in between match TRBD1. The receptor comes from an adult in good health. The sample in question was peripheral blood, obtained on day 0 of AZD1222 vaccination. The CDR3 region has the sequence CASSETGGNIQYF. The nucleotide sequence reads TGCGCCAGCAGTGAGACAGGGGGTAACATTCAGTACTTC.